This T cell receptor (beta chain) appears in the sequencing data of a study of blood T cell repertoires in COVID-19. Whole-study context: COVID-19 samples, acute and convalescent, were from the United States, Italy and Spain. T cells, B-cell-depleted T cells, or PBMCs provided the cDNA or gDNA that served as material.

Germline V lookup: CDR1 SGHTA, CDR2 FQGNSA. The V gene lost 5 bases and the J gene lost 5 bases, with 10 bases spanning the gap. This CDR3 contains 12 residues. Under the authors' procedure: Using reference gene primer amplification, nucleated cell counts were estimated. The table came from immunoSEQ multiplex PCR; TCRdb's copy has only in-frame clones and leaves some out. That table gives V, J and clone size, and the DNA gave D and trimming. The table includes 200,000 or so clones, about 78% detected once. This receptor was taken from a woman in her 70s with acute or convalescent COVID-19. Sequenced material: peripheral blood. V and J are TRBV7-2 and TRBJ2-7; perhaps TRBD1 as D (5 bases). CDR3 bases: TGTGCCAGCAGCGCTCAGGGCCACGAGCAGTACTTC. Protein product: CASSAQGHEQYF.